The 21 T cell receptor beta chains given below trace back to one sample, sequenced in a study of blood T cell repertoires in COVID-19. Assay used: immunoSEQ multiplex PCR; TCRdb lists only in-frame clones, some missing. Of 95,000 to 150,000 clones listed, about 70% are singletons. The sequenced sample consisted of peripheral blood. The source is a man aged 60 to 69 with acute or convalescent COVID-19.

The gene calls are TRBV9 and TRBJ2-4, with 10 bases fitting TRBD1. V lost 4 bases to trimming and J lost 7 bases; unmatched junction nucleotides: 5. The germline gives CDR1 SGDLS, CDR2 YYNGEE. The CDR3 extends over 14 amino acids. This CDR3 reads CASSPGTGVNIQYF. CDR3 in DNA: TGTGCCAGCAGCCCCGGGACAGGGGTGAACATTCAGTACTTC.

This sequence joins TRBV14 and TRBJ1-6; D may be TRBD1 (5 bases). Germline CDR1 is SGHDN and CDR2 is FVKESK. The CDR3 totals 15 residues. Trimming took 4 bases from V and 5 from J, leaving 12 bases between them. The CDR3 DNA is TGTGCCAGCAGCCGTAACGCAGGGAATAATTCACCCCTCCACTTT. This gives the protein CASSRNAGNNSPLHF.

J is TRBJ2-5 and V is TRBV7-3, with 8 nucleotides matching TRBD2. With V trimmed by 5 bases and J by 3 bases, 11 bases remained unmatched. The length of the CDR3 is 16 residues. Germline CDR1 reads SGHTA; CDR2 reads FQGTGA. The CDR3 DNA reads as TGTGCCAGCAGCCCCCTGGGAGCGGGAGTTAAAGAGACCCAGTACTTC. This encodes CASSPLGAGVKETQYF.

The V gene is TRBV6-5, the J gene TRBJ2-2; 8 bases agree with TRBD2. J lost 3 bases, V lost 8 bases, and 5 bases had no gene match. The CDR3 is made up of 14 amino acids. Germline lookup yields CDR1 MNHEY and CDR2 SVGAGI. The CDR3 reads CASVAGGYTGELFF. The CDR3 nucleotides read TGTGCCAGCGTCGCGGGAGGATACACCGGGGAGCTGTTTTTT.

In DNA, the CDR3 is TGCAGCGTCGTTACAGGTTATAATTCACCCCTCCACTTT. Protein product: CSVVTGYNSPLHF. The chain is built from TRBV29-1 and TRBJ1-6; TRBD1 might be the D (5 bases). The CDR3 contains 13 residues. The germline V and J ends were trimmed by 6 bases and 4 bases, with 10 bases remaining between them. Germline values: CDR1 SQVTM, CDR2 ANQGSEA.

The CDR3 DNA sequence: TGTGCCAGCAGGGGCTTAGGGAGGGAGAATGAGCAGTTCTTC. Translated, it gives CASRGLGRENEQFF. The genes are TRBV6-5 and TRBJ2-1; 7 bases match TRBD2. Germline CDR1 MNHEY, CDR2 SVGAGI. V shed 6 bases, J shed 7 bases, and the junction held 9 bases outside the gene matches. The CDR3 totals 14 residues.

The rearrangement uses TRBV6-5 and TRBJ1-1, with D uncertain. With 6 bases removed from V and 1 base from J, the gap between germline ends came to 9 bases. From germline, CDR1 is MNHEY and CDR2 SVGAGI. The CDR3 contains 13 residues. The CDR3 DNA is TGTGCCAGCAGCCCACAGCCGAACACTGAAGCTTTCTTT. Its translation: CASSPQPNTEAFF.

The V and J genes are TRBV14 and TRBJ1-1, with TRBD1 matching over 7 bases. The ends lost 8 bases at V and 7 bases at J; junction bases unmatched: 10. The CDR3 has 13 amino acids. Germline V gives CDR1 SGHDN, CDR2 FVKESK. The CDR3 DNA reads as TGTGCCAGCGGTCATTGGGACAGCTTTGAAGCTTTCTTT. Protein product: CASGHWDSFEAFF.

This chain links TRBV27 with TRBJ2-6, with D perhaps matching TRBD2 (6 bases). The CDR3 spans 16 residues. The germline CDR1 and CDR2 sequences are MNHEY and SMNVEV (reference sequence). The germline V and J ends were trimmed by 6 bases and 2 bases, with 14 bases remaining between them. CDR3 bases: TGTGCCAGCAGCCCCGCGGGGAACCCTGGGGCCAACGTCCTGACTTTC. Its protein product is CASSPAGNPGANVLTF.

This chain joins TRBV24-1 and TRBJ2-2, with 10 bases identical to TRBD1. Trimming cost V 7 bases and J 4 bases; bases outside gene matches: 5. Germline values: CDR1 KGHDR, CDR2 SFDVKD. The CDR3 has 15 residues. The CDR3 loop is CATRGWTGGTGELFF. The CDR3 bases are TGTGCCACCAGGGGGTGGACAGGGGGCACCGGGGAGCTGTTTTTT.

The V call is TRBV2, the J call TRBJ1-4; 8 bases agree with TRBD1. The CDR3 has 12 residues. The germline V gene encodes CDR1 SNHLY and CDR2 FYNNEI. V was pared by 10 bases and J by 8 bases, with 6 bases of the junction left unmatched. The CDR3 DNA reads TGTGCCATAGGGGGACAGGAAGAAAAACTGTTTTTT. Its translation: CAIGGQEEKLFF.

The V call is TRBV14, the J call TRBJ1-2; D is unclear. With 1 base removed from V and 3 bases from J, the gap between germline ends came to 18 bases. Germline CDR1 SGHDN, CDR2 FVKESK. This CDR3 region has 17 residues. The CDR3 nucleotides read TGTGCCAGCAGCCAAGGGAGGAGACGCTGGCTAGACTATGGCTACACCTTC. Translating gives CASSQGRRRWLDYGYTF.

The chain couples TRBV20-1 to TRBJ2-1, with a possible D match to TRBD2 (6 bases). This CDR3 region has 14 residues. Germline assignment: CDR1 DFQATT and CDR2 SNEGSKA (reference sequence). The V gene lost 3 bases and the J gene lost 7 bases, with 16 bases spanning the gap. CDR3 nucleotide sequence: TGCAGTGCTAGTTCGCGACTAGTGAAGAATGAGCAGTTCTTC. Its translation: CSASSRLVKNEQFF.

This chain uses TRBV12-5 with TRBJ2-2; 7 positions agree with TRBD2. CDR3 size: 17 residues. Trimming took 4 bases from V and 0 from J; bases not matched to a gene: 8. Germline CDR1 is LGHNT and CDR2 is FRNRAP. The CDR3 protein is CASGSPGGGANTGELFF. The CDR3 coding sequence is TGTGCTAGTGGTTCCCCGGGCGGGGGAGCGAACACCGGGGAGCTGTTTTTT.

A few counts support this clone. The genes are TRBV7-8 and TRBJ1-2; D gene ambiguous. The V gene lost 5 bases and the J gene lost 5 bases, with 9 bases spanning the gap. The germline V gene has CDR1 SGHVS and CDR2 FQNEAQ. The CDR3 has 12 amino acids. The CDR3 region has the DNA TGTGCCAGCAGCCTTCAGTATTATGGCTACACCTTC. This translates into CASSLQYYGYTF. The whole variable domain, remainder taken from reference TRBV7-8 and TRBJ1-2, is GAGVSQSPRYKVAKRGQDVALRCDPISGHVSLFWYQQALGQGPEFLTYFQNEAQLDKSGLPSDRFFAERPEGSVSTLKIQRTQQEDSAVYLCASSLQYYGYTFGSGTRLTVV.

This clone was seen repeatedly, ten times or more. V is TRBV19 and J is TRBJ2-4; 7 bases match TRBD1. This CDR3 contains 15 residues. V was clipped by 11 bases and J by 0 bases; unmatched bases: 10. CDR1 is LNHDA, CDR2 SQIVND, per germline (reference sequence). The CDR3 sequence: CASETGSEAKNIQYF. The DNA for the CDR3 is TGTGCCTCTGAGACAGGGTCGGAAGCCAAAAACATTCAGTACTTC. Based on the CDR3 plus reference TRBV19 and TRBJ2-4, the full variable domain is DGGITQSPKYLFRKEGQNVTLSCEQNLNHDAMYWYRQDPGQGLRLIYYSQIVNDFQKGDIAEGYSVSREKKESFPLTVTSAQKNPTAFYLCASETGSEAKNIQYFGAGTRLSVL.

This chain links TRBV30 with TRBJ2-7; D is unresolved. Germline CDR1 is GTSNPN and CDR2 is SVGIG (reference sequence). V was clipped by 0 bases and J by 3 bases, with 12 bases between them. There are 14 residues in the CDR3. In DNA form, the CDR3 reads TGTGCCTGGAGTGTACAACAGACACTCTACGAGCAGTACTTC. Its translation is CAWSVQQTLYEQYF.

In the case of this clone: Sequence at one end of the junction differs from germline and may be a read error. This chain uses TRBV11-3 with TRBJ1-3; D is perhaps TRBD1 (6 bases). CDR1 is SGHNT and CDR2 is YENEEA in the germline V gene. The CDR3 runs 11 residues. CDR3 DNA sequence: TGTGCCAGCAGCCGAGGGACATTAATGAATTTT. It specifies CASSRGTLMNF.

The chain couples TRBV7-9 to TRBJ1-2; 7 bases match TRBD1. The V and J ends lost 1 base and 7 bases, in that order; junction bases with no gene match: 6. The CDR3 extends over 14 amino acids. Germline V CDR1 and CDR2: SEHNR, FQNEAQ (reference sequence). Here the CDR3 DNA reads TGTGCCAGCAGCTTAGGTGGGGACAGCGGTGGCTACACCTTC. This gives the protein CASSLGGDSGGYTF.

This chain links TRBV7-9 with TRBJ1-1; no reliable D call. CDR1 SEHNR and CDR2 FQNEAQ come from the germline V gene (reference sequence). This CDR3 spans 12 amino acids. Between the trimmed V and J ends, which lost 8 bases and 1 base, there was a span of 8 bases. CDR3 nucleotide sequence: TGTGCCAGCCTGGGGAGGAACACTGAAGCTTTCTTT. Its translation is CASLGRNTEAFF.

This rearrangement joins TRBV7-3 to TRBJ2-7, with 8 bases fitting TRBD1. This CDR3 is 14 amino acids long. Germline values: CDR1 SGHTA, CDR2 FQGTGA. The ends lost 2 bases at V and 2 bases at J; junction bases unmatched: 2. The CDR3 DNA reads TGTGCCAGCAGCTTAGGACAGGGAGCCTACGAGCAGTACTTC. Protein product: CASSLGQGAYEQYF.